The 8 T cell receptor beta chains given below trace back to one sample, sequenced in a study of cytomegalovirus exposure and HLA in healthy donors. Researchers ran the PCR with 60 Vbeta and 13 Jbeta primers. Measured with immunoSEQ multiplex PCR; TCRdb has only the in-frame clones, and not every one. Recorded for this sample: 100,000 to 150,000 clones. Sample: PBMCs. The source is a man aged 25 to 40 in good health and CMV-seronegative.

The V call is TRBV19, the J call TRBJ2-5, with D perhaps matching TRBD2 (6 bases). V was clipped by 3 bases and J by 4 bases, with 12 bases between them. The germline CDR1 and CDR2 sequences are LNHDA and SQIVND (reference sequence). This CDR3 is built from 14 residues. CDR3 nucleotides: TGTGCCAGTAGTATGGAGGGGCCGAGAGAGACCCAGTACTTC. Translation: CASSMEGPRETQYF.

This sequence joins TRBV5-1 and TRBJ2-3, with TRBD1 as a possible D gene (6 bases). Per germline, CDR1 SGHRS and CDR2 YFSETQ. This CDR3 has 14 residues. V shed 3 bases and J shed 1 base, with 9 bases lying between them. DNA of the CDR3: TGCGCCAGCAGCTCGGGACAAGGCACAGATACGCAGTATTTT. Encoded protein: CASSSGQGTDTQYF.

This chain links TRBV6-1 with TRBJ2-1, with 9 positions matching TRBD1. This CDR3 has 14 amino acids. V lost 7 bases, J lost 6 bases, and 7 bases stayed unmatched. Germline CDR1 is MNHNS and CDR2 is SASEGT. The CDR3 loop is CASTRGTGINEQFF. The CDR3, as DNA: TGTGCCAGCACTAGAGGGACAGGGATCAATGAGCAGTTCTTC.

This chain links TRBV6-1 with TRBJ1-2; D unresolved. The CDR3 is 14 amino acids. The V end was cut by 0 bases, the J end by 2 bases, with 7 bases between. The germline V gene has CDR1 MNHNS and CDR2 SASEGT. In DNA form, the CDR3 reads TGTGCCAGCAGTGAAGCGCACTCCAACTATGGCTACACCTTC. Translation gives CASSEAHSNYGYTF.

CDR3: CASSTDDGLAGLNTDTQYF. The CDR3 bases are TGTGCCAGCAGCACAGATGACGGACTAGCGGGACTTAACACAGATACGCAGTATTTT. The chain links TRBV7-3 to TRBJ2-3; 12 positions agree with TRBD2. The CDR3 is 19 residues long. J gave up 2 bases and V 5 bases, and 14 bases lay outside the gene matches. Germline CDR1 is SGHTA and CDR2 is FQGTGA. Drawing the rest from reference TRBV7-3 and TRBJ2-3, the complete variable domain is GAGVSQTPSNKVTEKGKYVELRCDPISGHTALYWYRQSLGQGPEFLIYFQGTGAADDSGLPNDRFFAVRPEGSVSTLKIQRTERGDSAVYLCASSTDDGLAGLNTDTQYFGPGTRLTVL.

The chain couples TRBV28 to TRBJ1-2, with unresolved D. V was pared by 7 bases and J by 6 bases, with 15 bases between. Germline assignment: CDR1 MDHEN and CDR2 SYDVKM. The CDR3 is 13 residues long. CDR3 bases: TGTGCCAGCAATGCCCCTCACGCGGATGGCTACACCTTC. The encoded protein is CASNAPHADGYTF.

The chain employs TRBV7-2 and TRBJ2-7; a possible D gene is TRBD1 (5 bases). Deletions cut 1 base from V and 2 bases from J, with 12 bases between. From germline, CDR1 is SGHTA and CDR2 FQGNSA. This CDR3 has 15 residues. CDR3: CASSLGQGLTYEQYF. The CDR3 DNA is TGTGCCAGCAGCTTAGGCCAGGGCCTGACCTACGAGCAGTACTTC.

This chain connects TRBV11-2 to TRBJ2-5, with 7 bases aligning to TRBD1. Germline-derived CDR1 and CDR2 are SGHAT and FQNNGV. This CDR3 has 14 residues. J lost 3 bases, V lost 3 bases, and 4 bases had no gene match. CDR3 in amino acids: CASSLDGTEETQYF. CDR3 nucleotide sequence: TGTGCCAGCAGCTTGGATGGGACAGAAGAGACCCAGTACTTC.